This TCR beta chain derives from a study of blood T cell repertoires in COVID-19. Study-wide context: Acute-phase and convalescent COVID-19 samples originated in the United States, Italy and Spain. PBMCs, B-cell-depleted T cells, or T cells were the source of the cDNA or gDNA that made up the material.

Original handling: Amplification from reference gene primers served as the basis for estimated nucleated cell counts. Using immunoSEQ multiplex PCR, the repertoire was profiled, and TCRdb retains in-frame clones only, with some absent. That table is the source of V, J and clone size, and D and trimming were worked out from the DNA. The data hold approximately 18,000 clones, with about 81% observed a single time. CDR1 MGHRA and CDR2 YSYEKL come from the germline V gene. Germline trimming cut 1 base from V and 6 bases from J; bases unmatched to any gene: 10. The CDR3 covers 17 residues. This clonotype originated in a man between 60 and 75 years old with acute or convalescent COVID-19. V is TRBV4-1 and J is TRBJ1-5; 9 bases map to TRBD1. The specimen was peripheral blood. This CDR3 reads CASSQGDWDRESQPQHF. CDR3 DNA sequence: TGCGCCAGCAGCCAAGGGGATTGGGACAGGGAAAGTCAGCCCCAGCATTTT.